The 29 T cell receptor beta chains reported below all come from one sample, sequenced in a study of low-dose radiotherapy and immunotherapy resistance in tumors. Time point described: before trial treatment. Alpha- and beta-chain coverage of first-strand cDNA came from TRAV- and TRBV-specific primers. Using a constant-region primer together with a V-primer adapter, TCRs were subjected to 15 to 25 PCR cycles of amplification. TCRdb reprocessed the reads with MiXCR, giving one entry per CDR3 protein. The sample lists about 71,000 distinct CDR3 sequences, around a third occurring once. Source: PBMCs, taken before treatment. The receptor source for this set is a female donor with ovarian cancer.

This clonotype was observed at least ten times. The V and J genes are TRBV7-8 and TRBJ2-3; D might be TRBD2 (5 bases). Germline CDR1 and CDR2: SGHVS and FQNEAQ. V was shortened by 7 bases and J by 2 bases, with 16 bases between the two germline ends. The CDR3 covers 15 residues. The CDR3 nucleotides read TGTGCCAGCACCCCAGGAGGACTGACCACAGATACGCAGTATTTT. Its protein product is CASTPGGLTTDTQYF.

A word on this clonotype: A far larger clone lies a single base away; this is likely a read error. The chain joins TRBV24-1 to TRBJ1-4; TRBD1 matches 10 bases. The V segment lost 11 bases and the J segment 5 bases; nucleotides outside the gene matches: 13. The CDR3 is 16 residues long. Per the germline V gene, CDR1 is KGHDR and CDR2 is SFDVKD. The CDR3 sequence: CASTRTGGLWNEKLFF. As DNA, the CDR3 is TGTGCCAGCACTCGGACAGGGGGTTTATGGAATGAAAAACTGTTTTTT.

V is TRBV6-2 or TRBV6-3 and J is TRBJ2-7, with D unclear. This CDR3 has 13 amino acids. V dropped 9 bases and J dropped 3 bases, with 15 bases sitting between them. Germline loops: CDR1 MNHEY, CDR2 SVGEGT. The CDR3: CASSSPGRYEQYF. DNA for the CDR3: TGTGCCAGTTCTTCCCCCGGACGCTACGAGCAGTACTTC.

This chain connects TRBV5-1 to TRBJ2-1; D is undetermined. This CDR3 region has 16 residues. Trimming took off 0 bases at V and 0 bases at J, with 10 bases between the two ends. From germline, CDR1 is SGHRS and CDR2 YFSETQ. The CDR3, as DNA: TGCGCCAGCAGCTTGGCGTTCGCGGCCTCCTACAATGAGCAGTTCTTC. It codes for CASSLAFAASYNEQFF.

The sample holds many counts of this clonotype. This sequence joins TRBV29-1 and TRBJ1-2; D remains unclear. Germline V gene lookup returns CDR1 SQVTM and CDR2 ANQGSEA. This CDR3 has 13 residues. The ends were cut back, 7 bases at V and 8 bases at J, with 20 bases in the middle. The CDR3 loop is CSALGSGLNGYTF. The CDR3 bases are TGCAGCGCACTTGGCAGCGGTCTGAACGGCTACACCTTC.

The chain employs TRBV5-1 and TRBJ2-1; 11 bases match TRBD1. V lost 5 bases to trimming and J lost 4 bases; unmatched junction nucleotides: 5. Per the germline V gene, CDR1 is SGHRS and CDR2 is YFSETQ. This CDR3 has 15 residues. The CDR3 is CASRTGTGGYNEQFF. CDR3 sequence (DNA): TGCGCCAGCAGAACTGGGACAGGGGGATACAATGAGCAGTTCTTC.

This clonotype was observed at least ten times. The chain employs TRBV30 and TRBJ1-2; D is ambiguous. Per germline, CDR1 GTSNPN and CDR2 SVGIG (reference sequence). With 3 bases removed from V and 6 bases from J, the gap between germline ends came to 14 bases. The CDR3 totals 13 residues. The CDR3 nucleotides are TGTGCCTGGAGGGGAACCCTCAATCATGGCTACACCTTC. Protein: CAWRGTLNHGYTF.

This clonotype was recorded many times. The chain combines TRBV11-1 with TRBJ2-1; 9 bases are a match to TRBD1. Trimming removed 6 bases from V and 5 bases from J; junction bases left unmatched: 8. The germline CDR1 and CDR2 sequences are SGHAT and FQDESV (reference sequence). This CDR3 contains 15 residues. CDR3 bases: TGTGCCAGCAGAGACCGGGACAGGGCGCACAATGAGCAGTTCTTC. Translating it yields CASRDRDRAHNEQFF.

This clonotype came up many times. The V call is TRBV7-2, the J call TRBJ2-5, with unresolved D. The germline V and J ends were trimmed by 4 bases and 2 bases, with 2 bases remaining between them. Germline V gene sequence: CDR1 SGHTA, CDR2 FQGNSA. The CDR3 is made up of 11 amino acids. The CDR3 region is CASSWQETQYF. The CDR3 bases are TGTGCCAGCAGCTGGCAAGAGACCCAGTACTTC.

This clonotype was counted ten times or more. This sequence joins TRBV5-5 and TRBJ2-5; 8 bases align to TRBD1. With 4 bases clipped from V and 5 bases from J, the junction kept 10 bases outside the gene matches. Germline CDR1 is SGHKS and CDR2 is YYEKEE (reference sequence). The CDR3 runs 15 residues. The CDR3 DNA is TGTGCCAGCAGCCCGGGGACAGGAGTTCGGGAGACCCAGTACTTC. Its protein is CASSPGTGVRETQYF.

The chain links TRBV28 to TRBJ2-5, with 9 bases that match TRBD1. The junction had 2 bases not matched to a gene; V was cut back by 8 bases and J by 4 bases. Germline assignment: CDR1 MDHEN and CDR2 SYDVKM. The CDR3 is 12 amino acids. The CDR3 DNA sequence: TGTGCCAGCGACAGGGGGGGAGAGACCCAGTACTTC. Its translation: CASDRGGETQYF.

A note on this clonotype: It differs at one base from a far larger clone, so likely a read error. The chain recombines TRBV6-8 with TRBJ2-5, with a possible D match to TRBD2 (6 bases). In germline, CDR1 is MNHGY, CDR2 SAAAGT. The CDR3 sequence is 13 residues long. Between the trimmed V and J ends, which lost 6 bases and 5 bases, there was a span of 13 bases. The CDR3 sequence is CASSNLALETQYF. The CDR3 region has the DNA TGTGCCAGCAGCAACCTAGCGTTGGAGACCCAGTACTTC.

The rearrangement uses TRBV2 and TRBJ1-5, with TRBD1 identical over 8 bases. This CDR3 region has 15 residues. V was clipped by 4 bases and J by 5 bases; unmatched bases: 7. Germline V gives CDR1 SNHLY, CDR2 FYNNEI. CDR3 sequence: CASSARTGSHQPQHF. DNA for the CDR3: TGTGCCAGCAGTGCCCGGACAGGGAGCCATCAGCCCCAGCATTTT.

The V and J genes are TRBV9 and TRBJ2-7, with 8 bases fitting TRBD2. CDR1 and CDR2 from the germline V gene are SGDLS and YYNGEE. This CDR3 has 15 amino acids. Unmatched junction bases numbered 11, after V lost 3 bases and J lost 6 bases. CDR3 sequence: CASSALGGGSGEQYF. In nucleotides, the CDR3 is TGTGCCAGCAGCGCTCTTGGCGGGGGGTCTGGCGAGCAGTACTTC. Drawing the rest from reference TRBV9 and TRBJ2-7, the complete variable domain is DSGVTQTPKHLITATGQRVTLRCSPRSGDLSVYWYQQSLDQGLQFLIQYYNGEERAKGNILERFSAQQFPDLHSELNLSSLELGDSALYFCASSALGGGSGEQYFGPGTRLTVT.

This rearrangement joins TRBV10-1 to TRBJ2-1, with D possibly being TRBD1 (6 bases). Germline CDR1 WNHNN, CDR2 SYGVQD (reference sequence). V lost 3 bases and J 7 bases, leaving 7 bases between the germline ends. This CDR3 spans 12 amino acids. CDR3 protein: CASSDTGNEQFF. The CDR3 DNA reads TGCGCCAGCAGTGATACAGGGAATGAGCAGTTCTTC.

The gene calls are TRBV10-1 and TRBJ1-1, with D possibly matching TRBD1 (5 bases). The germline CDR1 and CDR2 sequences are WNHNN and SYGVQD (reference sequence). V was clipped by 6 bases and J by 2 bases, with 10 bases between them. The CDR3 has 13 residues. CDR3 coding DNA: TGCGCCAGCAGCCAGGGAAGAAACACTGAAGCTTTCTTT. Translating gives CASSQGRNTEAFF.

This clonotype was recorded at least ten times. This sequence joins TRBV7-3 and TRBJ2-5, with 11 bases lining up with TRBD2. From germline, CDR1 is SGHTA and CDR2 FQGTGA. The CDR3 length is 20 residues. With 1 base clipped from V and 0 bases from J, the junction kept 13 bases outside the gene matches. The CDR3 spells CASSLRGSGGAYGHQETQYF. The CDR3 nucleotides read TGTGCCAGCAGCTTAAGAGGTAGCGGGGGGGCCTACGGACACCAAGAGACCCAGTACTTC.

This clonotype was detected ten times or more. The rearrangement links TRBV7-3 to TRBJ1-4; a weak D match, TRBD1 (5 bases). CDR3 length: 15 amino acids. V was trimmed by 4 bases and J by 8 bases, leaving 17 bases between them. CDR1 is SGHTA, CDR2 FQGTGA, per germline. CDR3 bases: TGTGCCAGCAGCTGGGGGGATACTAATACGGAAAAACTGTTTTTT. Amino acids: CASSWGDTNTEKLFF.

This clonotype was found a few times. The V and J genes are TRBV4-3 and TRBJ1-1; perhaps TRBD1 as D (5 bases). V dropped 5 bases and J dropped 4 bases, with 23 bases sitting between them. Germline lookup yields CDR1 LGHNA and CDR2 YSLEER. This CDR3 is 17 amino acids long. CDR3 sequence (DNA): TGCGCCAGCAGCACCCAGGGCCGCCTTCGTCACGGCACTGAAGCTTTCTTT. Amino acids: CASSTQGRLRHGTEAFF.

The chain is built from TRBV5-4 and TRBJ2-1; 8 bases agree with TRBD2. The trim removed 4 bases at V and 8 bases at J, leaving 14 bases unmatched. This CDR3 region has 16 residues. Per germline, CDR1 SGHNT and CDR2 YYREEE (reference sequence). CDR3 loop: CASSAGGGVQIHEQFF. The DNA for the CDR3 is TGTGCCAGCAGCGCCGGGGGGGGAGTCCAAATCCATGAGCAGTTCTTC.

A remark on this clonotype: This likely traces to a read error, being one base from a far larger clone. This chain connects TRBV9 to TRBJ2-1, with TRBD2 as a possible D gene (6 bases). This CDR3 spans 13 amino acids. The germline V gene has CDR1 SGDLS and CDR2 YYNGEE. V lost 0 bases and J lost 10, with 11 bases in between. The CDR3 DNA is TGTGCCAGCAGCGTAGCGACTAGTTCCGAGCAGTTCTTC. It is translated as CASSVATSSEQFF.

The chain has TRBV11-2 and TRBJ2-4; 10 bases align to TRBD1. V lost 4 bases to trimming and J lost 0 bases; unmatched junction nucleotides: 6. CDR1 is SGHAT, CDR2 FQNNGV, per germline. The CDR3 runs 17 residues. The CDR3 DNA sequence: TGTGCCAGCAGCTCAAGGACAGGGGGAATAGCCAAAAACATTCAGTACTTC. Encoded protein: CASSSRTGGIAKNIQYF.

About this clonotype: A far larger clone lies a single base away; this is likely a read error. The chain recombines TRBV24-1 with TRBJ2-3; D uncertain. CDR1 KGHDR and CDR2 SFDVKD come from the germline V gene. With 7 bases removed from V and 0 bases from J, the gap between germline ends came to 7 bases. This CDR3 has 13 residues. The CDR3 bases are TGTGCCACCAGCAGCAGCAGCACAGATACGCAGTATTTT. It translates to CATSSSSTDTQYF.

In its sample, this clonotype was seen many times. CDR3 in amino acids: CASGLAGDQETQYF. CDR3 in DNA: TGTGCGAGTGGACTAGCGGGGGACCAAGAGACCCAGTACTTC. This sequence joins TRBV12-3 or TRBV12-4 and TRBJ2-5; 13 bases align to TRBD2. The CDR3 length is 14 residues.

This clonotype was seen repeatedly, ten times or more. The chain combines TRBV27 with TRBJ1-2; 7 nucleotides agree with TRBD1. The CDR3 consists of 14 residues. V dropped 3 bases and J dropped 4; count of bases not matched to a gene: 5. In germline, CDR1 is MNHEY, CDR2 SMNVEV (reference sequence). CDR3 sequence reads: CASSLGGQTYGYTF. In DNA form, the CDR3 reads TGTGCCAGCAGTTTGGGGGGACAGACCTATGGCTACACCTTC.

The table lists this clonotype with many counts. This rearrangement joins TRBV15 to TRBJ2-5; TRBD2 matches at 10 bases. Looked up from germline, CDR1 is LNHNV and CDR2 is YYDKDF (reference sequence). Trimming cost V 3 bases and J 6 bases; bases outside gene matches: 7. The CDR3 has 15 amino acids. The CDR3 reads CATSSDSGRFQTQYF. As DNA, the CDR3 is TGTGCCACCAGCAGTGATAGCGGGAGGTTCCAGACCCAGTACTTC.

This clonotype was counted ten times or more. An end of the junction differs from the germline gene, which may be a read error. The rearrangement joins TRBV5-8 to TRBJ2-2; the match to TRBD1 covers 8 bases. From germline, CDR1 is SGHTS and CDR2 YDEGEE. This CDR3 has 17 residues. The CDR3 loop is CASSLNRGQGNTGELFF. In DNA form, the CDR3 reads TGCGCCAGCAGCTTGAATCGTGGACAGGGAAACACCGGGGAGCTGTTTTTT.

The V call is TRBV27, the J call TRBJ2-7; D not resolved. The CDR3 is made up of 13 amino acids. The germline V gene encodes CDR1 MNHEY and CDR2 SMNVEV (reference sequence). V was shortened by 6 bases and J by 6 bases, with 15 bases between the two germline ends. The CDR3 bases are TGTGCCAGCAGCCCTGAGTGGGGTGGCGAGCAGTACTTC. Amino acids: CASSPEWGGEQYF.

This rearrangement joins TRBV29-1 to TRBJ2-6, with D possibly TRBD1 on 6 matching bases. The CDR3 spans 15 residues. Germline V CDR1 and CDR2: SQVTM, ANQGSEA. V was cut by 5 bases and J by 2 bases, with 13 bases left in between. The DNA for the CDR3 is TGCAGCGTTTCTTGGGGGCGGGCTGGGGCCAACGTCCTGACTTTC. This translates into CSVSWGRAGANVLTF.